The sequence of this TCR beta chain was determined in a study of PD-1 blockade in mismatch repair-deficient tumors. On the study more broadly: Enrolled about 2013-2017, patients had progressing, pretreated mismatch repair-deficient cancers of 12 to 13 types.

Concerning this clone: Antigen unknown.

Study-level points and caveats: After pembrolizumab, tumor-resident clones rose rapidly, then generally contracted before radiologic responses.

V lost 6 bases and J 10 bases, leaving 16 bases between the germline ends. Germline loops: CDR1 MNHNS, CDR2 SASEGT. This CDR3 contains 13 residues. Method: immunoSEQ multiplex PCR; TCRdb's copy keeps in-frame clones and lacks some. The sample gives approximately 110,000 clones, about three quarters of which show up once; approximately 4.7% is in the top ten. Every patient had mismatch repair deficiency by PCR or immunohistochemistry. TCRs were sequenced from three patients responding to pembrolizumab. This rearrangement joins TRBV6-1 to TRBJ1-5; a weak D match, TRBD1 (6 bases). This specimen consisted of peripheral blood, obtained roughly 60 weeks after starting pembrolizumab. The receptor's source is an adult with mismatch repair-deficient cancer. This CDR3 is CASSGDRTSPQHF. The CDR3 DNA follows: TGTGCCAGCAGCGGCGACAGGACAAGCCCCCAGCATTTT.